The clone carrying this T cell receptor beta chain was observed many times. Antigen unknown. The library attached unique molecular identifiers to individual cDNA molecules. TCRdb re-derived calls from the RACE reads in MiXCR, one entry per CDR3 protein. In the table there are about 380,000 distinct CDR3 sequences, about 6% of which are singletons. The sample belongs to a study of human T cells and chemical hapten exposure. General study points: Expanded TCRs were compared with controls, and the expanded TCRs formed significantly more large CDR3 similarity clusters.

Time point denoted: patch test 2, 6 weeks after DPC sensitization. This sample's treatment: therapeutic diphenylcyclopropenone sensitization with weekly scalp DPC. Blood draws came before every patch-test application. Donors, patients with alopecia ranging from 18 to 70 years old and judged suitable for DPC, provided samples. V shed 5 bases and J 4 bases; nucleotides not matched to a gene: 12. CDR3 length: 16 amino acids. CDR1 and CDR2 (germline): SGHTA, FQGNSA. The material sequenced was whole blood, taken in connection with sensitization to the hapten diphenylcyclopropenone (DPC). This clonotype originated in a woman between 18 and 29 years old with alopecia areata. Some clones in this sample may be carry-over from other donors' samples. The chain is built from TRBV7-2 and TRBJ1-1, with TRBD1 identical over 8 bases. CDR3 DNA: TGTGCCAGCAGCATCTCCCGGGACAGGTCGACCACTGAAGCTTTCTTT. Translation: CASSISRDRSTTEAFF.